This passage covers 28 T cell receptor beta chains from one sample sequenced in a study of blood T cell repertoires in COVID-19. Repertoires were generated with immunoSEQ multiplex PCR, while TCRdb's copy carries only in-frame clones and drops some. The table lists some 120,000 clones, less than 90% of them singletons, with over 15% in the top ten. The sample was PBMCs or T cells enriched from blood (not recorded which). These receptors were collected from a man younger than 40 who had recovered from COVID-19.

This clone has a handful of counts. The chain couples TRBV5-1 to TRBJ2-2; 9 bases line up with TRBD1. V trimming: 4 bases; J trimming: 6 bases; junction bases outside the gene matches: 13. Germline lookup yields CDR1 SGHRS and CDR2 YFSETQ. The CDR3 spans 17 residues. CDR3 in amino acids: CASSDKPGQGNSGELFF. As DNA, the CDR3 is TGCGCCAGCAGCGACAAGCCGGGACAGGGAAACTCCGGGGAGCTGTTTTTT.

The chain has TRBV5-1 and TRBJ2-5; D unresolved. Looked up from germline, CDR1 is SGHRS and CDR2 is YFSETQ. The CDR3 loop spans 13 amino acids. V was clipped by 3 bases and J by 1 base, with 7 bases between them. CDR3 in amino acids: CASSSRVQETQYF. In DNA form, the CDR3 reads TGCGCCAGCAGCTCCCGGGTCCAAGAGACCCAGTACTTC.

This chain uses TRBV7-6 with TRBJ1-1; 9 bases match TRBD1. CDR3 length: 16 amino acids. Trimming removed 5 bases from V and 1 base from J; junction bases left unmatched: 8. Germline CDR1 is SGHVS and CDR2 is FNYEAQ. CDR3 sequence: CASSDGQGRPNTEAFF. DNA for the CDR3: TGTGCCAGCAGCGATGGACAGGGGAGGCCGAACACTGAAGCTTTCTTT. Full variable domain (rest looked up from reference TRBV7-6 and TRBJ1-1): GAGVSQSPRYKVTKRGQDVALRCDPISGHVSLYWYRQALGQGPEFLTYFNYEAQQDKSGLPNDRFSAERPEGSISTLTIQRTEQRDSAMYRCASSDGQGRPNTEAFFGQGTRLTVV.

The gene calls are TRBV6-5 and TRBJ2-4, with D hard to call. This CDR3 contains 15 residues. Trimming took off 5 bases at V and 0 bases at J, with 11 bases between the two ends. Germline V lookup: CDR1 MNHEY, CDR2 SVGAGI. CDR3 sequence (DNA): TGTGCCAGCAGTCAGACACAGCTAGCCAAAAACATTCAGTACTTC. It specifies CASSQTQLAKNIQYF.

J is TRBJ2-1 and V is TRBV6-2 or TRBV6-3; 12 nucleotides match TRBD2. V gave up 5 bases and J gave up 0 bases; unmatched junction bases: 11. The CDR3 has 19 amino acids. Germline V lookup: CDR1 MNHEY, CDR2 SVGEGT. CDR3 bases: TGTGCCAGCAGTCCGGGACTAGCGGGTTCCGGTGTCTCCTACAATGAGCAGTTCTTC. Translation: CASSPGLAGSGVSYNEQFF.

V usage is TRBV7-9 and J usage is TRBJ1-4, with 9 bases matching TRBD1. The length of the CDR3 is 15 residues. CDR1 SEHNR and CDR2 FQNEAQ come from the germline V gene (reference sequence). V lost 5 bases to trimming and J lost 5 bases; unmatched junction nucleotides: 6. CDR3 amino acids: CASSQTGGVNEKLFF. For the CDR3, the DNA is TGTGCCAGCAGCCAGACAGGGGGAGTCAATGAAAAACTGTTTTTT.

CDR3 residues: CASSAEQGGRHTQYF. The CDR3, as DNA: TGTGCCAGCAGCGCAGAACAGGGCGGTCGTCATACGCAGTATTTT. This sequence joins TRBV7-2 and TRBJ2-3; perhaps TRBD1 as D (6 bases). Trimming removed 5 bases from V and 7 bases from J, with 19 bases in between. Germline assignment: CDR1 SGHTA and CDR2 FQGNSA. This CDR3 is built from 15 residues.

This clone was picked up a small number of times. The chain uses TRBV6-5 and TRBJ1-1; TRBD1 matches 8 bases. This CDR3 is 16 amino acids long. J was trimmed by 5 bases and V by 0 bases; bases with no gene match: 8. Germline V lookup: CDR1 MNHEY, CDR2 SVGAGI. DNA of the CDR3: TGTGCCAGCAGTTACTCCGGGACAGGAGAGGGGACTGAAGCTTTCTTT. Amino acid sequence: CASSYSGTGEGTEAFF.

V and J are TRBV6-4 and TRBJ2-6; tentatively, D is TRBD1 (5 bases). The germline V gene encodes CDR1 MRHNA and CDR2 SNTAGT. This CDR3 is built from 15 residues. Trimming shortened V by 5 bases and J by 0 bases, and 8 bases separated the two germline ends. CDR3 sequence: CASSRDSSGANVLTF. In DNA form, the CDR3 reads TGTGCCAGCAGTCGAGACAGCTCTGGGGCCAACGTCCTGACTTTC.

The V and J genes are TRBV2 and TRBJ2-2; D unclear. Per germline, CDR1 SNHLY and CDR2 FYNNEI. This CDR3 is 14 amino acids long. Trimming cost V 8 bases and J 4 bases, with 14 bases left between them. The CDR3 DNA reads TGTGCCAGCTCCCCCGAACACGTCACCGGGGAGCTGTTTTTT. Its translation is CASSPEHVTGELFF.

The chain is built from TRBV27 and TRBJ2-7; 11 nucleotides match TRBD1. Germline values: CDR1 MNHEY, CDR2 SMNVEV (reference sequence). The CDR3 length is 14 residues. Germline trimming cut 4 bases from V and 3 bases from J; bases unmatched to any gene: 2. The CDR3 DNA reads TGTGCCAGCAGTTGGGGGACAGGGGGCTACGAGCAGTACTTC. It specifies CASSWGTGGYEQYF.

V gene TRBV27 combines with J gene TRBJ2-2; D is unclear. The ends were cut back, 9 bases at V and 0 bases at J, with 11 bases in the middle. The CDR3 loop spans 14 amino acids. CDR1 is MNHEY and CDR2 is SMNVEV in the germline V gene (reference sequence). The CDR3 region is CASARIPNTGELFF. CDR3 sequence (DNA): TGTGCCAGTGCGCGGATTCCGAACACCGGGGAGCTGTTTTTT.

The chain couples TRBV25-1 to TRBJ2-3; TRBD2 is a possible D gene (6 bases). From germline, CDR1 is MGHDK and CDR2 SYGVNS. V lost 5 bases, J lost 4 bases, and 13 bases lay in between. The CDR3 length is 14 residues. The CDR3 DNA reads as TGTGCCAGCAGTAGGTCGGGACTCCCAGATACGCAGTATTTT. As protein: CASSRSGLPDTQYF.

This clone has just a few counts. V and J are TRBV6-5 and TRBJ2-3; no clear D gene. The CDR3 contains 12 residues. V was clipped by 6 bases and J by 6 bases, with 10 bases between them. CDR1 is MNHEY and CDR2 is SVGAGI in the germline V gene. The CDR3: CASSPSSDTQYF. The CDR3 nucleotides read TGTGCCAGCAGCCCGAGTTCGGATACGCAGTATTTT.

This rearrangement joins TRBV7-9 to TRBJ2-2, with D perhaps TRBD2 (5 bases). Trimming removed 2 bases from V and 7 bases from J, with 14 bases in between. From germline, CDR1 is SEHNR and CDR2 FQNEAQ (reference sequence). CDR3 size: 15 residues. CDR3 sequence: CASSLSANGDGELFF. DNA for the CDR3: TGTGCCAGCAGCTTATCCGCGAACGGGGACGGGGAGCTGTTTTTT.

This clone was seen a single time. CDR3 sequence: CASSEARQGVTEAFF. In nucleotides, the CDR3 is TGTGCCAGCAGTGAAGCGCGACAGGGAGTCACTGAAGCTTTCTTT. V usage is TRBV2 and J usage is TRBJ1-1; 7 nucleotides line up with TRBD1. Germline V lookup: CDR1 SNHLY, CDR2 FYNNEI. V lost 0 bases, J lost 4 bases, and 5 bases stayed unmatched. The length of the CDR3 is 15 residues.

J is TRBJ2-5 and V is TRBV3-1 (or the pseudogene TRBV3-2); TRBD2 matches at 8 bases. Germline V gives CDR1 LGHDT, CDR2 YNNKEL (reference sequence). Trimming cost V 4 bases and J 1 base; bases outside gene matches: 11. The CDR3 consists of 17 residues. CDR3 residues: CASSRLGGAGAQETQYF. The CDR3 DNA follows: TGTGCCAGCAGCCGCCTGGGAGGAGCGGGAGCCCAAGAGACCCAGTACTTC.

V usage is TRBV6-1 and J usage is TRBJ1-1; tentative D call: TRBD1 (5 bases). Trimming left V 1 base short and J 1 base short, with 7 bases between. Per germline, CDR1 MNHNS and CDR2 SASEGT. CDR3 length: 14 amino acids. This CDR3 is CASSEGTTNTEAFF. The DNA for the CDR3 is TGTGCCAGCAGTGAAGGGACAACGAACACTGAAGCTTTCTTT.

The chain uses TRBV7-9 and TRBJ2-3; 7 nucleotides agree with TRBD1. V shed 5 bases and J 2 bases; nucleotides not matched to a gene: 7. Germline V gene data show CDR1 as SEHNR and CDR2 as FQNEAQ (reference sequence). CDR3 length: 15 residues. The CDR3 loop reads CASSRTGVDTDTQYF. The CDR3, as DNA: TGTGCCAGCAGCCGCACAGGGGTGGACACAGATACGCAGTATTTT. Variable domain in full (rest from reference TRBV7-9 and TRBJ2-3): DTGVSQNPRHKITKRGQNVTFRCDPISEHNRLYWYRQTLGQGPEFLTYFQNEAQLEKSRLLSDRFSAERPKGSFSTLEIQRTEQGDSAMYLCASSRTGVDTDTQYFGPGTRLTVL.

The J gene is TRBJ1-1, the V gene TRBV5-4, with TRBD1 matching over 7 bases. The CDR3 runs 14 residues. Germline CDR1 SGHNT, CDR2 YYREEE (reference sequence). V trimming: 4 bases; J trimming: 7 bases; junction bases outside the gene matches: 10. The CDR3 loop reads CASSTGQSIGEAFF. The CDR3 coding sequence is TGTGCCAGCAGCACGGGACAGTCTATAGGTGAAGCTTTCTTT.

This chain links TRBV10-2 with TRBJ2-1; 10 bases map to TRBD1. J lost 8 bases, V lost 7 bases, and 5 bases had no gene match. The CDR3 is 13 residues long. The germline V gene encodes CDR1 WSHSY and CDR2 SAAADI. CDR3 amino acids: CASMWTGGDEQFF. DNA for the CDR3: TGCGCCAGCATGTGGACAGGGGGTGATGAGCAGTTCTTC.

The chain couples TRBV30 to TRBJ2-5; TRBD1 aligns across 9 bases. The germline V gene encodes CDR1 GTSNPN and CDR2 SVGIG (reference sequence). V lost 0 bases to trimming and J lost 4 bases; unmatched junction nucleotides: 9. This CDR3 has 16 residues. The CDR3 DNA reads as TGTGCCTGGAGTGTGGTAGAGGGACAGGGAGGAGAGACCCAGTACTTC. This translates into CAWSVVEGQGGETQYF.

V and J are TRBV5-1 and TRBJ2-7; no definite D call. This CDR3 spans 15 amino acids. Germline-derived CDR1 and CDR2 are SGHRS and YFSETQ. The V and J ends lost 3 bases and 5 bases respectively, with 18 bases between them. The CDR3, as DNA: TGCGCCAGCAGCTCCCCGGCCGTTGAGGTCCACGAGCAGTACTTC. Its protein product is CASSSPAVEVHEQYF.

This clone was recorded at least ten times. The rearrangement joins TRBV9 to TRBJ1-2; D remains ambiguous. The V end lost 3 bases, the J end lost 4 bases, and 10 bases lay between the germline ends. This CDR3 spans 13 amino acids. The germline V gene has CDR1 SGDLS and CDR2 YYNGEE. The CDR3: CASSAGVIYGYTF. The CDR3 DNA reads as TGTGCCAGCAGCGCGGGAGTAATCTATGGCTACACCTTC.

The J gene is TRBJ2-7, the V gene TRBV19; 8 positions agree with TRBD1. The junction had 15 bases not matched to a gene; V was cut back by 4 bases and J by 4 bases. CDR1 and CDR2 (germline): LNHDA, SQIVND (reference sequence). The CDR3 is 17 residues long. CDR3 region: CASSSLVDRGVGYEQYV. The CDR3 DNA sequence: TGTGCCAGTAGTAGCTTAGTCGACAGGGGAGTGGGGTACGAGCAGTACGTC.

V is TRBV4-1 and J is TRBJ2-7; 8 nucleotides match TRBD2. Germline V CDR1 and CDR2: MGHRA, YSYEKL. The CDR3 runs to 15 residues. The ends lost 3 bases at V and 0 bases at J; junction bases unmatched: 4. DNA for the CDR3: TGCGCCAGCAGCCAGAGCGGGAGCCTCTCCTACGAGCAGTACTTC. It specifies CASSQSGSLSYEQYF.

The sample holds a few counts of this clone. The chain has TRBV5-4 and TRBJ1-1; D gene unclear. The CDR3 totals 13 residues. V was clipped by 1 base and J by 5 bases, with 9 bases between them. Germline loops: CDR1 SGHNT, CDR2 YYREEE (reference sequence). The CDR3 reads CASSLPLGTEAFF. Here the CDR3 DNA reads TGTGCCAGCAGCTTGCCACTAGGGACTGAAGCTTTCTTT.

The chain is built from TRBV15 and TRBJ1-5, with D tentatively TRBD1 (6 bases). Per germline, CDR1 LNHNV and CDR2 YYDKDF (reference sequence). Trimming cost V 1 base and J 5 bases, with 9 bases left between them. The CDR3 contains 14 residues. DNA for the CDR3: TGTGCCACCAGCAGAGGGGCAGGGGATCAGCCCCAGCATTTT. Translation: CATSRGAGDQPQHF.